The text below deals with one T cell receptor beta chain. Its antigen is currently unknown. Germline CDR1 is MGHDK and CDR2 is SYGVNS. Trimming pared 8 bases from V and 4 bases from J, leaving 13 bases between. The CDR3 is made up of 13 amino acids. The data are from a study of T cell repertoires in cytomegalovirus infection. Points from the study as a whole: Predominance within the ex vivo response was attributable to HLA-C-restricted CMV-specific TCR beta clonotypes.

From the reads, TCRdb called clonotypes with MiXCR, one entry per CDR3 protein. This table has 680,000 or so distinct CDR3 sequences, 35% to 45% appearing once. V usage is TRBV25-1 and J usage is TRBJ2-3, with D possibly TRBD2 on 6 matching bases. Sequenced sample: PBMCs. The receptor's source is a human donor in good health (CMV status not recorded). Some clones in this sample may be carry-over from other donors' samples. CDR3 amino acids: CASQLEGADTQYF. The CDR3 DNA is TGTGCCAGCCAACTGGAGGGTGCAGATACGCAGTATTTT. The full variable domain, rest sourced from reference TRBV25-1 and TRBJ2-3, is EADIYQTPRYLVIGTGKKITLECSQTMGHDKMYWYQQDPGMELHLIHYSYGVNSTEKGDLSSESTVSRIRTEHFPLTLESARPSHTSQYLCASQLEGADTQYFGPGTRLTVL.